Each of the 26 T cell receptor beta chains below was sequenced from the same sample in a study of cytomegalovirus exposure and HLA in healthy donors. The PCR had 60 Vbeta and 13 Jbeta primers. Assay used: immunoSEQ multiplex PCR; TCRdb lists only in-frame clones, some missing. The sample includes about 180,000 clones, more than 65% of them seen just once. The sample comprised PBMCs. These receptors were taken from a woman aged 25 to 39 in good health and CMV-seropositive.

The CDR3 region is CASGLVGGGEVRTEAFF. CDR3 coding DNA: TGTGCTAGTGGTTTGGTAGGGGGAGGGGAAGTTCGCACTGAAGCTTTCTTT. This chain connects TRBV12-5 to TRBJ1-1; the D gene is possibly TRBD1 (6 bases). Trimming pared 0 bases from V and 4 bases from J, leaving 18 bases between. CDR1 is LGHNT, CDR2 FRNRAP, per germline. CDR3 size: 17 residues. The complete variable domain, with remaining parts taken from reference TRBV12-5 and TRBJ1-1, reads DARVTQTPRHKVTEMGQEVTMRCQPILGHNTVFWYRQTMMQGLELLAYFRNRAPLDDSGMPKDRFSAEMPDATLATLKIQPSEPRDSAVYFCASGLVGGGEVRTEAFFGQGTRLTVV.

V gene TRBV9 combines with J gene TRBJ2-3, with 10 bases that match TRBD2. The germline V gene encodes CDR1 SGDLS and CDR2 YYNGEE. CDR3 length equals 16 residues. Germline trimming cut 0 bases from V and 1 base from J; bases unmatched to any gene: 2. Here the CDR3 reads CASSVALAGGTDTQYF. In DNA, the CDR3 is TGTGCCAGCAGCGTAGCCCTAGCGGGGGGCACAGATACGCAGTATTTT.

This CDR3 is CASSPGVVSQPQHF. The CDR3 coding sequence is TGTGCCAGCAGCCCAGGGGTCGTGAGTCAGCCCCAGCATTTT. The V gene is TRBV7-2, the J gene TRBJ1-5; a weak D match, TRBD1 (6 bases). Germline assignment: CDR1 SGHTA and CDR2 FQGNSA. The CDR3 loop spans 14 amino acids. Trimming stripped 5 bases from V and 6 bases from J, with 14 bases between.

The chain carries TRBV6-5 and TRBJ2-7; 7 bases are a match to TRBD1. Germline-derived CDR1 and CDR2 are MNHEY and SVGAGI. V trimming: 6 bases; J trimming: 3 bases; junction bases outside the gene matches: 11. The CDR3 has 15 amino acids. CDR3 bases: TGTGCCAGCAGCCCAACCGGGACAGCTTACTACGAGCAGTACTTC. Its protein is CASSPTGTAYYEQYF.

This chain connects TRBV27 to TRBJ2-7, with D perhaps matching TRBD1 (6 bases). Germline V gene lookup returns CDR1 MNHEY and CDR2 SMNVEV (reference sequence). V gave up 3 bases and J gave up 5 bases, with 11 bases separating them. The CDR3 has 13 amino acids. In DNA, the CDR3 is TGTGCCAGCAGTTTGAGGGGGTCCCACGAGCAGTACTTC. Protein product: CASSLRGSHEQYF.

The CDR3 loop reads CASSLMGGANTGELFF. For the CDR3, the DNA is TGCGCCAGCAGCCTGATGGGGGGTGCGAACACCGGGGAGCTGTTTTTT. V gene TRBV5-1 combines with J gene TRBJ2-2; a possible D gene is TRBD2 (6 bases). Germline assignment: CDR1 SGHRS and CDR2 YFSETQ. V dropped 4 bases and J dropped 0 bases, with 13 bases sitting between them. The CDR3 is 16 amino acids.

This clone came up a few times. This chain links TRBV2 with TRBJ2-3, with D possibly TRBD2 on 5 matching bases. The V gene lost 8 bases and the J gene lost 7 bases, with 13 bases spanning the gap. Germline CDR1 SNHLY, CDR2 FYNNEI. This CDR3 has 12 amino acids. The CDR3 is CASPSTKNTQYF. The CDR3 DNA reads as TGTGCCAGCCCATCGACTAAGAATACGCAGTATTTT.

This clone was recorded a few times. The chain has TRBV7-2 and TRBJ2-7; TRBD1 aligns across 7 bases. The CDR3 loop spans 15 amino acids. Per the germline V gene, CDR1 is SGHTA and CDR2 is FQGNSA. J gave up 0 bases and V 5 bases, and 7 bases lay outside the gene matches. CDR3 coding DNA: TGTGCCAGCAGCCAAGGGGGCTTCCGCTCCTACGAGCAGTACTTC. This translates into CASSQGGFRSYEQYF.

This clone was picked up one time. The CDR3 bases are TGTGCCAGCCGGGGGGGACTAGCGGGGGGGCTTGGGGAGCAGTTCTTC. Protein: CASRGGLAGGLGEQFF. V and J are TRBV27 and TRBJ2-1; 16 bases are a match to TRBD2. The V segment lost 8 bases and the J segment 10 bases; nucleotides outside the gene matches: 11. Germline V gene lookup returns CDR1 MNHEY and CDR2 SMNVEV (reference sequence). The CDR3 extends over 16 amino acids.

This chain uses TRBV6-6 with TRBJ1-1; tentatively, D is TRBD1 (6 bases). The CDR3 loop spans 14 amino acids. Germline CDR1 MNHNY, CDR2 SVGAGI (reference sequence). Trimming left V 6 bases short and J 0 bases short, with 11 bases between. The CDR3: CASSQGQLNTEAFF. The CDR3 nucleotides are TGTGCCAGCAGCCAGGGACAACTGAACACTGAAGCTTTCTTT.

The gene calls are TRBV29-1 and TRBJ1-2; D gene uncertain. The length of the CDR3 is 15 residues. Between the trimmed V and J ends, which lost 5 bases and 2 bases, there was a span of 18 bases. Germline V gives CDR1 SQVTM, CDR2 ANQGSEA. The CDR3 DNA follows: TGCAGCGTTACTTATTACGAGTCCATGAACTATGGCTACACCTTC. Protein product: CSVTYYESMNYGYTF.

This clone has only a few counts. The chain links TRBV19 to TRBJ2-1, with 10 bases fitting TRBD1. The V and J ends lost 7 bases and 4 bases, in that order; junction bases with no gene match: 7. CDR1 is LNHDA and CDR2 is SQIVND in the germline V gene (reference sequence). This CDR3 comprises 15 residues. CDR3 sequence reads: CASNSGTGAYNEQFF. In DNA form, the CDR3 reads TGTGCCAGTAATAGTGGGACAGGGGCGTACAATGAGCAGTTCTTC.

This sequence joins TRBV29-1 and TRBJ2-3; D is unresolved. Trimming removed 1 base from V and 6 bases from J, with 5 bases in between. Germline CDR1 and CDR2: SQVTM and ANQGSEA. This CDR3 has 11 residues. The CDR3 sequence: CSVEVLDTQYF. The CDR3 nucleotides read TGCAGCGTTGAAGTCCTGGATACGCAGTATTTT.

The chain employs TRBV7-9 and TRBJ2-7; a weak D match, TRBD1 (6 bases). CDR3 length: 12 residues. V lost 5 bases, J lost 6 bases, and 11 bases lay in between. Germline CDR1 and CDR2: SEHNR and FQNEAQ (reference sequence). The CDR3 DNA reads TGTGCCAGCAGCCAGACAGGATCCGAGCAGTACTTC. Its protein is CASSQTGSEQYF. The entire variable domain, with the rest obtained from reference TRBV7-9 and TRBJ2-7, is as follows: DTGVSQNPRHKITKRGQNVTFRCDPISEHNRLYWYRQTLGQGPEFLTYFQNEAQLEKSRLLSDRFSAERPKGSFSTLEIQRTEQGDSAMYLCASSQTGSEQYFGPGTRLTVT.

The rearrangement uses TRBV6-6 and TRBJ1-4; D may be TRBD1 (5 bases). Germline V gene lookup returns CDR1 MNHNY and CDR2 SVGAGI (reference sequence). V lost 0 bases and J 7 bases, leaving 12 bases between the germline ends. This CDR3 comprises 15 residues. The CDR3 DNA sequence: TGTGCCAGCAGTTACTCGGGGCCTTGGGGTGAAAAACTGTTTTTT. It codes for CASSYSGPWGEKLFF.

This chain joins TRBV6-1 and TRBJ2-7, with TRBD1 matching 8 bases. Looked up from germline, CDR1 is MNHNS and CDR2 is SASEGT. The CDR3 is 13 residues long. V lost 5 bases and J lost 1; bases outside the gene matches: 1. For the CDR3, the DNA is TGTGCCAGCAGTAGGGACAGGTCCTACGAGCAGTACTTC. Protein sequence: CASSRDRSYEQYF.

This clone turned up a few times. The rearrangement links TRBV6-4 to TRBJ2-2; 11 bases fit TRBD1. Germline V CDR1 and CDR2: MRHNA, SNTAGT. The CDR3 loop spans 15 amino acids. Unmatched junction bases numbered 5, after V lost 5 bases and J lost 6 bases. The CDR3 DNA reads as TGTGCCAGCAGTCTACCGGGACAGGGGGCCGGGGAGCTGTTTTTT. This encodes CASSLPGQGAGELFF.

Points on this clone: A junction boundary mismatches the germline segment, possibly from a read error. The chain combines TRBV5-6 with TRBJ1-1, with TRBD1 matching 11 bases. There are 13 residues in the CDR3. Germline CDR1 is SGHDT and CDR2 is YYEEEE. In nucleotides, the CDR3 is TGTGCCAGCAGCTGGGACAGGGGGAGATTGGGGATCTTT. It specifies CASSWDRGRLGIF.

This chain uses TRBV28 with TRBJ1-2, with a tentative D call TRBD1 (6 bases). The CDR3 length is 14 residues. Trimming left V 3 bases short and J 4 bases short, with 12 bases between. Germline V lookup: CDR1 MDHEN, CDR2 SYDVKM. The CDR3 DNA follows: TGTGCCAGCAGTTTGGGGCAGGGGACCTATGGCTACACCTTC. Its translation: CASSLGQGTYGYTF.

The genes are TRBV2 and TRBJ2-7, with unresolved D. Germline V gene lookup returns CDR1 SNHLY and CDR2 FYNNEI. The CDR3 sequence is 12 residues long. Deletions cut 10 bases from V and 2 bases from J, with 12 bases between. The CDR3 DNA reads TGTGCCACCATGCGATATACCTACGAGCAGTACTTC. This sequence encodes CATMRYTYEQYF.

This clone came up a few times. The CDR3 reads CASRQRYVTEAFF. In DNA form, the CDR3 reads TGTGCCAGTAGACAGCGGTACGTCACTGAAGCTTTCTTT. The chain joins TRBV19 to TRBJ1-1; D unresolved. The CDR3 has 13 amino acids. Germline assignment: CDR1 LNHDA and CDR2 SQIVND (reference sequence). Trimming shortened V by 6 bases and J by 4 bases, and 12 bases separated the two germline ends.

The chain carries TRBV5-1 and TRBJ2-2, with D maybe TRBD1 (6 bases). Per the germline V gene, CDR1 is SGHRS and CDR2 is YFSETQ. CDR3 length equals 15 residues. V was trimmed by 4 bases and J by 3 bases, leaving 13 bases between them. The CDR3 coding sequence is TGCGCCAGCAGCGCGGCAGGGGCGGACACCGGGGAGCTGTTTTTT. This encodes CASSAAGADTGELFF.

This chain uses TRBV30 with TRBJ1-6; D remains ambiguous. Germline loops: CDR1 GTSNPN, CDR2 SVGIG (reference sequence). The CDR3 sequence is 15 residues long. Trimming removed 1 base from V and 3 bases from J, with 10 bases in between. The CDR3 loop is CAWSGRDIYNSPLHF. In DNA form, the CDR3 reads TGTGCCTGGAGTGGACGGGATATCTATAATTCACCCCTCCACTTT. Full variable domain (outside the CDR3, taken from reference TRBV30 and TRBJ1-6): SQTIHQWPATLVQPVGSPLSLECTVEGTSNPNLYWYRQAAGRGLQLLFYSVGIGQISSEVPQNLSASRPQDRQFILSSKKLLLSDSGFYLCAWSGRDIYNSPLHFGNGTRLTVT.

The V and J genes are TRBV7-3 and TRBJ1-2; D gene unclear. The CDR3 totals 16 residues. The germline V and J ends were trimmed by 2 bases and 2 bases, with 15 bases remaining between them. The germline V gene encodes CDR1 SGHTA and CDR2 FQGTGA. This CDR3 reads CASSLGSEARNYGYTF. The CDR3 nucleotides are TGTGCCAGCAGCTTAGGTTCGGAGGCTCGCAACTATGGCTACACCTTC. The whole variable domain, remainder taken from reference TRBV7-3 and TRBJ1-2, is GAGVSQTPSNKVTEKGKYVELRCDPISGHTALYWYRQSLGQGPEFLIYFQGTGAADDSGLPNDRFFAVRPEGSVSTLKIQRTERGDSAVYLCASSLGSEARNYGYTFGSGTRLTVV.

This chain links TRBV18 with TRBJ1-2, with TRBD1 matching 7 bases. V gave up 2 bases and J gave up 6 bases; unmatched junction bases: 0. Germline assignment: CDR1 KGHSH and CDR2 LQKENI. CDR3 length equals 12 residues. CDR3 in amino acids: CASSPDRDGYTF. The CDR3 nucleotides read TGTGCCAGCTCACCAGACAGGGATGGCTACACCTTC.

The V gene is TRBV7-9, the J gene TRBJ1-3, with D perhaps matching TRBD1 (6 bases). The CDR3 sequence is 17 residues long. V was shortened by 5 bases and J by 1 base, with 18 bases between the two germline ends. CDR1 SEHNR and CDR2 FQNEAQ come from the germline V gene (reference sequence). The CDR3 loop reads CASSPRGVLTSGNTIYF. CDR3 in DNA: TGTGCCAGCAGCCCCAGGGGAGTCCTCACGTCTGGAAACACCATATATTTT.